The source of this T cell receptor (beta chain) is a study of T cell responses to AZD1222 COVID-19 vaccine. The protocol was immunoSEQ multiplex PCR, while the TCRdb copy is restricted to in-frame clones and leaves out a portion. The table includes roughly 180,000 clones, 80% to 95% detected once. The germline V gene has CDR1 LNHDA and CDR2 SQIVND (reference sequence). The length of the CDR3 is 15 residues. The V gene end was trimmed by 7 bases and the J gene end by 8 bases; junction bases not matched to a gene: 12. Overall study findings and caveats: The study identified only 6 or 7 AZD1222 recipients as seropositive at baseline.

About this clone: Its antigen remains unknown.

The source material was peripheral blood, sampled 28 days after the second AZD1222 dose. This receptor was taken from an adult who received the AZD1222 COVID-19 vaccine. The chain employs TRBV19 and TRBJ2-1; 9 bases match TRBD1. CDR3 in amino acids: CASNQPGQGSHEQFF. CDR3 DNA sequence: TGTGCCAGTAACCAACCGGGACAGGGCTCTCATGAGCAGTTCTTC.